The clone carrying this T cell receptor (beta chain) was observed at least ten times. The target antigen is unknown. Germline loops: CDR1 SGDLS, CDR2 YYNGEE. The CDR3 length is 17 residues. The V and J ends lost 3 bases and 2 bases, in that order; junction bases with no gene match: 5. How the authors handled the data: A papillary thyroid cancer distant-metastasis classifier was built from CDR3 differences across clinicopathological groups. Using MiXCR, TCRdb reanalyzed the PCR reads. The V and J calls reflect TCRdb's pipeline rather than the authors' work. The sample has around 29,000 clones, roughly 20% seen once. The sample originates from a study of metastatic and nonmetastatic thyroid tumors. Across the whole study: Repertoire comparison spanned blood and tumor or nodule tissue of malignant and benign thyroid patients. Points from the study as a whole: For both blood and tumor, malignant thyroid tumors reportedly showed significantly higher TCR beta diversity than benign nodules did.

Until they underwent thyroid surgery, no patient had received any treatment. V and J are TRBV9 and TRBJ2-5; 15 nucleotides match TRBD2. The sample taken for sequencing was blood. This clonotype originated in a female donor with papillary thyroid cancer or a benign thyroid nodule (not recorded which). Some clones in this sample may be carry-over from other donors' samples. The CDR3 DNA follows: TGTGCCAGCAGCGCCGGGACTAGCGGGGGGTTACAAGAGACCCAGTACTTC. It codes for CASSAGTSGGLQETQYF.